One sample yielded the 16 T cell receptor beta chains listed below, sequenced in a study of vaccination effects on CD4 cells after COVID-19. Method: immunoSEQ multiplex PCR; TCRdb's copy keeps in-frame clones and lacks some. The sample lists roughly 50,000 clones, roughly three fifths occurring once. The culture ran for approximately nine days before CD4+ T cells were isolated. The antigens these receptors bind are not known. Sequenced material: CD4+ T cells from PBMCs cultured without peptide, taken before COVID-19 vaccination. The source is a human donor who received a COVID-19 vaccine.

The chain employs TRBV7-6 and TRBJ1-4; TRBD1 matches 8 bases. Germline CDR1 reads SGHVS; CDR2 reads FNYEAQ. The ends lost 2 bases at V and 8 bases at J; junction bases unmatched: 10. The CDR3 spans 16 residues. For the CDR3, the DNA is TGTGCCAGCAGCTTAATTGGAGGACAGGGCCACGAAAAACTGTTTTTT. Amino acids: CASSLIGGQGHEKLFF.

This chain links TRBV3-1 (or the pseudogene TRBV3-2) with TRBJ1-4; D is undetermined. Trimming took 4 bases from V and 7 from J, leaving 4 bases between them. The CDR3 consists of 11 residues. Germline V gives CDR1 LGHDT, CDR2 YNNKEL (reference sequence). The CDR3 DNA is TGTGCCAGCAGCCTAACTGAAAAACTGTTTTTT. It specifies CASSLTEKLFF.

J is TRBJ2-7 and V is TRBV7-2; maybe TRBD2 (6 bases). The germline V gene has CDR1 SGHTA and CDR2 FQGNSA. V was trimmed by 2 bases and J by 4 bases, leaving 15 bases between them. This CDR3 region has 15 residues. The CDR3 bases are TGTGCCAGCAGCTTAACCGGGAGTCCATATTACGAGCAGTACTTC. This gives the protein CASSLTGSPYYEQYF.

The V gene is TRBV18, the J gene TRBJ1-2; D possibly corresponds to TRBD1 (5 bases). Deletions cut 0 bases from V and 2 bases from J, with 16 bases between. The CDR3 covers 17 residues. CDR1 is KGHSH and CDR2 is LQKENI in the germline V gene. The CDR3: CASSPPSGTGRNYGYTF. The DNA for the CDR3 is TGTGCCAGCTCACCACCATCAGGGACCGGCCGGAACTATGGCTACACCTTC.

Sample share makes this clone medium-sized. The J gene is TRBJ1-5, the V gene TRBV5-8, with 9 bases matching TRBD1. J lost 5 bases, V lost 4 bases, and 10 bases had no gene match. CDR3 size: 16 residues. Germline CDR1 is SGHTS and CDR2 is YDEGEE. The CDR3 is CASSPRLGTGHQPQHF. For the CDR3, the DNA is TGTGCCAGCAGCCCCAGGCTCGGGACAGGGCATCAGCCCCAGCATTTT.

In this sample, this clone turned up once. This chain connects TRBV7-2 to TRBJ2-2; 8 positions agree with TRBD2. The CDR3 length is 15 residues. J lost 4 bases, V lost 6 bases, and 7 bases had no gene match. The germline gives CDR1 SGHTA, CDR2 FQGNSA. In DNA, the CDR3 is TGTGCCAGCAGGGGGACTAGGACTCTCACCGGGGAGCTGTTTTTT. Its translation is CASRGTRTLTGELFF.

The J gene is TRBJ2-1, the V gene TRBV4-2; 13 nucleotides align to TRBD2. Germline lookup yields CDR1 LGHNA and CDR2 YNFKEQ. With 4 bases clipped from V and 5 bases from J, the junction kept 2 bases outside the gene matches. This CDR3 comprises 15 residues. The CDR3 here is CASSPGTSGDNEQFF. CDR3 sequence (DNA): TGTGCCAGCAGCCCGGGGACTAGCGGGGACAATGAGCAGTTCTTC.

The V gene is TRBV7-2, the J gene TRBJ2-3, with D tentatively TRBD1 or TRBD2 (5 bases each). In germline, CDR1 is SGHTA, CDR2 FQGNSA. The V gene lost 5 bases and the J gene lost 6 bases, with 18 bases spanning the gap. The CDR3 runs to 15 residues. The CDR3 here is CASSPGTGRYDTQYF. Written as DNA, the CDR3 is TGTGCCAGCAGCCCGGGGACGGGCCGATACGATACGCAGTATTTT. Full variable domain (remainder filled in from reference TRBV7-2 and TRBJ2-3): GAGVSQSPSNKVTEKGKDVELRCDPISGHTALYWYRQSLGQGLEFLIYFQGNSAPDKSGLPSDRFSAERTGGSVSTLTIQRTQQEDSAVYLCASSPGTGRYDTQYFGPGTRLTVL.

The chain links TRBV6-2 or TRBV6-3 to TRBJ1-1, with TRBD1 matching 8 bases. The germline V gene has CDR1 MNHEY and CDR2 SVGEGT. V trimming: 5 bases; J trimming: 6 bases; junction bases outside the gene matches: 11. This CDR3 spans 15 amino acids. CDR3 loop: CASSGGTGGYAEAFF. CDR3 in DNA: TGTGCCAGCAGTGGAGGGACAGGAGGGTACGCTGAAGCTTTCTTT.

The rearrangement links TRBV18 to TRBJ2-3; 9 nucleotides match TRBD2. V lost 1 base, J lost 6 bases, and 14 bases stayed unmatched. Germline-derived CDR1 and CDR2 are KGHSH and LQKENI. CDR3 length: 18 amino acids. This chain's CDR3 is CASSPRKILAGLEDTQYF. The CDR3 DNA is TGTGCCAGCTCACCACGTAAGATTCTAGCGGGGCTGGAGGATACGCAGTATTTT.

The genes are TRBV18 and TRBJ1-1, with D possibly matching TRBD1 (5 bases). Germline V gives CDR1 KGHSH, CDR2 LQKENI. This CDR3 comprises 13 residues. V shed 6 bases and J shed 3 bases, with 11 bases lying between them. The CDR3 loop is CASSRGRDTEAFF. In DNA, the CDR3 is TGTGCCAGCTCTCGGGGGAGGGACACTGAAGCTTTCTTT.

This chain joins TRBV30 and TRBJ2-5, with D unclear. This CDR3 is built from 12 residues. The V and J ends lost 0 bases and 9 bases respectively, with 11 bases between them. CDR1 is GTSNPN and CDR2 is SVGIG in the germline V gene (reference sequence). In nucleotides, the CDR3 is TGTGCCTGGAGTGTCCCCGCTCTCCCCCAGTACTTC. This encodes CAWSVPALPQYF.

The rearrangement joins TRBV7-9 to TRBJ2-5, with TRBD1 matching over 7 bases. Losses at the gene ends were 0 bases for V and 3 bases for J; bases not matched to a gene: 4. Germline assignment: CDR1 SEHNR and CDR2 FQNEAQ (reference sequence). CDR3 length: 15 residues. In DNA, the CDR3 is TGTGCCAGCAGCTTAGCCAGGGGGAAGGAAGAGACCCAGTACTTC. The encoded protein is CASSLARGKEETQYF.

By sample share, this clone is medium-sized. This rearrangement joins TRBV19 to TRBJ1-1, with a possible D match to TRBD1 (6 bases). V was shortened by 3 bases and J by 4 bases, with 12 bases between the two germline ends. This CDR3 region has 14 residues. Germline lookup yields CDR1 LNHDA and CDR2 SQIVND (reference sequence). Here the CDR3 reads CASSMIGGTTEAFF. The CDR3 nucleotides read TGTGCCAGTAGTATGATAGGGGGTACCACTGAAGCTTTCTTT.

The J gene is TRBJ1-1, the V gene TRBV7-9, with D possibly being TRBD1 (5 bases). This CDR3 region has 14 residues. CDR1 SEHNR and CDR2 FQNEAQ come from the germline V gene (reference sequence). V was cut by 5 bases and J by 0 bases, with 10 bases left in between. Here the CDR3 reads CASSPGTVNTEAFF. DNA for the CDR3: TGTGCCAGCAGCCCCGGGACGGTGAACACTGAAGCTTTCTTT.

CDR3 coding DNA: TGTGCCAGCTCACCTGGACAGGGGGCGCAGGGTGGCCTTATCCAGTACTTC. As protein: CASSPGQGAQGGLIQYF. The chain couples TRBV18 to TRBJ2-7, with 11 bases fitting TRBD1. The V gene's germline CDR1 is KGHSH and CDR2 LQKENI. This CDR3 has 17 residues. The J segment lost 10 bases and the V segment lost 3 bases, leaving 17 bases of the junction unmatched.